This T cell receptor beta chain originates from a study of T cells after yellow fever vaccination. Ten or more counts support this clonotype. One entry per CDR3 protein, called by TCRdb with MiXCR from the 5' RACE reads. The profile covers roughly 240,000 distinct CDR3 sequences, with roughly 6.8% appearing a single time and 0.8% to 1.2% taken by the ten largest. The CDR3 consists of 12 residues. Germline CDR1 DFQATT, CDR2 SNEGSKA (reference sequence). J gave up 4 bases and V 6 bases, and 4 bases lay outside the gene matches. The TCR sequence derives from a man aged 25 to 40 who received the YFV17D yellow fever vaccine. The chain is built from TRBV20-1 and TRBJ2-7; the match to TRBD1 covers 9 bases. Source: CD4+ T cells sorted from PBMCs, taken on the day of the yellow fever booster vaccination. This CDR3 reads CSATGTGYEQYF. The CDR3 DNA follows: TGCAGTGCAACCGGGACAGGGTACGAGCAGTACTTC.